Listed below are T cell receptor beta chains from one sample, sequenced in a study of regulatory T cells in long-lasting Graves disease. TCRdb analysed the multiplex PCR reads with MiXCR anew, one entry per CDR3 protein. The sample yields 200,000 to 250,000 distinct CDR3 sequences, around 19% seen once. A further study also used this sample, focusing on T cells in Graves' hyperthyroidism and ophthalmopathy.

This specimen consisted of peripheral blood mononuclear cells (PBMCs), obtained at new diagnosis, from a patient treated with antithyroid drugs. These receptors all stem from a woman aged 30 to 39 with Graves disease. The CDR3 runs from the conserved cysteine through the conserved F or W. The order of the fields is V gene, clone size, D gene, J gene, CDR3 DNA, CDR3 protein. A D gene is named only where the DNA matches it firmly. Where a row states a size, it is once, few, many or the class of an expanded clone; other rows omit it.

V: TRBV4-1; size: many; D: TRBD2; J: TRBJ2-5; DNA: TGCGCCAGCAGCCTTAAGGGACTATTCCAAGAGACCCAGTACTTC; CDR3: CASSLKGLFQETQYF
V: TRBV27; size: many; D: -; J: TRBJ1-3; DNA: TGTGCCAGCAGTTTTAATGGGGTCTCTGGAAACACCATATATTTT; CDR3: CASSFNGVSGNTIYF
V: TRBV3-1; size: few; D: -; J: TRBJ2-1; DNA: TGTGCCAGCAGCCAAGGAGGACTCTTGGGATCCACGTACTACAATGAGCAGTTCTTC; CDR3: CASSQGGLLGSTYYNEQFF
V: TRBV28; size: many; D: -; J: TRBJ1-2; DNA: TGTGCCAGCAGTTTAAGGACAGAGGGTGGCTACACCTTC; CDR3: CASSLRTEGGYTF
V: TRBV4-1; size: few; D: -; J: TRBJ2-1; DNA: TGCGCCAGCAGCCGGGACTGCTCCGCCAAGGGTTTCTACAATGAGCAGTTCTTC; CDR3: CASSRDCSAKGFYNEQFF
V: TRBV7-9; size: -; D: -; J: TRBJ1-2; DNA: TGTGCCAGCAGCCAACCCAGGGACGGCTACACCTTC; CDR3: CASSQPRDGYTF
V: TRBV2; size: many; D: TRBD2; J: TRBJ2-5; DNA: TGTGCCAGCAGACCCACTAGCGGGAGACTCCAAGAGACCCAGTACTTC; CDR3: CASRPTSGRLQETQYF
V: TRBV5-1; size: many; D: -; J: TRBJ2-3; DNA: TGCGCCAGCAGCTTGGCGGACCGCACAGATACGCAGTATTTT; CDR3: CASSLADRTDTQYF
V: TRBV29-1; size: many; D: -; J: TRBJ1-2; DNA: TGCAGCGTTGAAGCAGACACAGGGTACTATGGCTACACCTTC; CDR3: CSVEADTGYYGYTF
V: TRBV5-1; size: -; D: -; J: TRBJ2-1; DNA: TGCGCCAGCAGCTCACAGGGGAGGGGGAACACGATTGAGCAGTTCTTC; CDR3: CASSSQGRGNTIEQFF
V: TRBV4-1; size: many; D: TRBD2; J: TRBJ2-5; DNA: TGCGCCAGCAGCCAAGATTCAGGACTAGCGGGAGGAGAGACCCAGTACTTC; CDR3: CASSQDSGLAGGETQYF
V: TRBV12-3/TRBV12-4; size: many; D: -; J: TRBJ2-3; DNA: TGTGCCAGCAGTGCGGGGCAACTCGGCGATACGCAGTATTTT; CDR3: CASSAGQLGDTQYF
V: TRBV19; size: many; D: -; J: TRBJ1-2; DNA: TGTGCCAGTAGCGCGACAGAAAACTATGGCTACACCTTC; CDR3: CASSATENYGYTF
V: TRBV28; size: many; D: -; J: TRBJ1-2; DNA: TGTGCCAGCAGTTTAGGGAACCCCGTCGGTGGCTACACCTTC; CDR3: CASSLGNPVGGYTF
V: TRBV6-1; size: many; D: TRBD1; J: TRBJ1-1; DNA: TGTGCCAGCACCAGGGGGCCGAACACTGAAGCTTTCTTT; CDR3: CASTRGPNTEAFF
V: TRBV20-1; size: many; D: -; J: TRBJ1-2; DNA: TGCAGTGCTACTCTAAACTATGGCTACACCTTC; CDR3: CSATLNYGYTF